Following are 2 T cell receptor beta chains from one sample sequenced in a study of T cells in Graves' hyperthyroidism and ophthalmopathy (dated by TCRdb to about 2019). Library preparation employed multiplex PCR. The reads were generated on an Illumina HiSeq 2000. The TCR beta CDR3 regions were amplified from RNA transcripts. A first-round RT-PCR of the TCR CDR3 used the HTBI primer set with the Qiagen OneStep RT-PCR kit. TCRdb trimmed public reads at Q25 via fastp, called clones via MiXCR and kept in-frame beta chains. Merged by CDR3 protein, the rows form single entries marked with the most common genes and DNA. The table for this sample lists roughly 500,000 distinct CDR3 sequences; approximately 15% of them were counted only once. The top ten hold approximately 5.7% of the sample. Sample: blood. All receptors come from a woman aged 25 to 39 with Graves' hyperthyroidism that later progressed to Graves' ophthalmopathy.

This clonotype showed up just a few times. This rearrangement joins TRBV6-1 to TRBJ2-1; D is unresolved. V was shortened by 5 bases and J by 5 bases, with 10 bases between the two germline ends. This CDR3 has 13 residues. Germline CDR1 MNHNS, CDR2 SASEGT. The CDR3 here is CASSRFRDNEQFF. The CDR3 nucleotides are TGTGCCAGCAGTCGGTTTAGGGACAATGAGCAGTTCTTC.

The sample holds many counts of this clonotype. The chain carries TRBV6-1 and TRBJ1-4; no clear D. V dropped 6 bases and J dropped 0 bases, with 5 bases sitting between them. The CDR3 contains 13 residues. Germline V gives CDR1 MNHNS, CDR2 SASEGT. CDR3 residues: CASRIATNEKLFF. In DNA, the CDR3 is TGTGCCAGCAGAATTGCAACTAATGAAAAACTGTTTTTT.